Presented here are 10 T cell receptor beta chains from one specimen sequenced in a study of shared clonotypes between healthy human individuals. Assay used: immunoSEQ multiplex PCR; TCRdb lists only in-frame clones, some missing. The sample comprises more than 2,000,000 clones, more than 90% of which are singletons, and over 0.12% rests with the top ten. The sequenced sample was naive CD4+ T cells sorted from blood. As to subset: CD45RA+ positively selected. The receptors come from a man younger than 35 in good health.

The V call is TRBV10-3, the J call TRBJ1-3; 8 positions agree with TRBD1. There are 15 residues in the CDR3. With V trimmed by 4 bases and J by 4 bases, 6 bases remained unmatched. Germline V CDR1 and CDR2: ENHRY, SYGVKD. The CDR3 protein is CAISVTGAEGNTIYF. The CDR3 nucleotides read TGTGCCATCAGTGTGACAGGGGCTGAGGGAAACACCATATATTTT.

The chain carries TRBV2 and TRBJ1-1; D gene ambiguous. CDR1 is SNHLY, CDR2 FYNNEI, per germline. V was trimmed by 1 base and J by 3 bases, leaving 9 bases between them. CDR3 length: 14 residues. This chain's CDR3 is CASSEGLGYTEAFF. DNA of the CDR3: TGTGCCAGCAGTGAAGGTTTGGGGTACACTGAAGCTTTCTTT.

The sample holds a few counts of this clone. Additional DNA sequences in this sample encode the identical CDR3. The CDR3 DNA sequence: TGTGCCAGCTCACCCGACTCTGGGGCCAACGTCCTGACTTTC. Translating gives CASSPDSGANVLTF. This chain links TRBV18 with TRBJ2-6, with D unresolved. CDR1 KGHSH and CDR2 LQKENI come from the germline V gene. The CDR3 length is 14 residues. Trimming took off 3 bases at V and 0 bases at J, with 3 bases between the two ends.

The V call is TRBV5-1, the J call TRBJ2-3; TRBD2 is a possible D gene (6 bases). Germline values: CDR1 SGHRS, CDR2 YFSETQ. Trimming removed 4 bases at V and 1 base at J, with 13 bases between. The CDR3 consists of 15 residues. DNA of the CDR3: TGCGCCAGCAGCCGTGGAGGGACTGGCACAGATACGCAGTATTTT. Its protein product is CASSRGGTGTDTQYF.

The rearrangement uses TRBV5-8 and TRBJ1-5, with TRBD1 matching over 8 bases. Trimming cost V 5 bases and J 3 bases; bases outside gene matches: 7. Germline loops: CDR1 SGHTS, CDR2 YDEGEE. The CDR3 is made up of 15 amino acids. This CDR3 reads CASSSRQGNNQPQHF. The CDR3, as DNA: TGTGCCAGCAGTTCTAGACAGGGGAACAATCAGCCCCAGCATTTT.

The CDR3 region has the DNA TGTGCCATCAGTGAGTCCGGAGGGACGAGGGTCTATGGCTACACCTTC. Translation gives CAISESGGTRVYGYTF. This rearrangement joins TRBV10-3 to TRBJ1-2; a weak D match, TRBD1 (5 bases). The CDR3 extends over 16 amino acids. Trimming cost V 0 bases and J 4 bases, with 15 bases left between them. Germline V gives CDR1 ENHRY, CDR2 SYGVKD.

The V and J genes are TRBV30 and TRBJ2-5; 7 bases fit TRBD2. The CDR3 totals 14 residues. J lost 2 bases, V lost 2 bases, and 5 bases had no gene match. Germline loops: CDR1 GTSNPN, CDR2 SVGIG (reference sequence). CDR3 amino acids: CAWSWKRGQETQYF. The CDR3 region has the DNA TGTGCCTGGAGTTGGAAGCGGGGACAAGAGACCCAGTACTTC.

The rearrangement uses TRBV19 and TRBJ2-1; 11 nucleotides align to TRBD1. Germline-derived CDR1 and CDR2 are LNHDA and SQIVND (reference sequence). The CDR3 has 16 amino acids. The V and J ends lost 6 bases and 4 bases, in that order; junction bases with no gene match: 8. CDR3 region: CASRGTGGIEYNEQFF. The CDR3, as DNA: TGTGCCAGTAGAGGGACAGGGGGTATTGAGTACAATGAGCAGTTCTTC.

On this clone itself: At one end, the junction sequence differs from germline, possibly due to a read error. The J gene is TRBJ2-7, the V gene TRBV14, with D hard to call. The germline CDR1 and CDR2 sequences are SGHDN and FVKESK. The CDR3 runs to 11 residues. The CDR3 is CASSHSFEQYF. The DNA for the CDR3 is TGTGCCAGCAGCCATTCCTTCGAGCAGTACTTC. The entire variable domain, with the rest obtained from reference TRBV14 and TRBJ2-7, is as follows: EAGVTQFPSHSVIEKGQTVTLRCDPISGHDNLYWYRRVMGKEIKFLLHFVKESKQDESGMPNNRFLAERTGGTYSTLKVQPAELEDSGVYFCASSHSFEQYFGPGTRLTVT.

The chain uses TRBV2 and TRBJ1-1; 9 positions agree with TRBD1. This CDR3 is built from 14 residues. With V trimmed by 7 bases and J by 6 bases, 9 bases remained unmatched. Germline V gene lookup returns CDR1 SNHLY and CDR2 FYNNEI. In DNA form, the CDR3 reads TGTGCCAGCACCCGGACAGGGGAAATCCCTGAAGCTTTCTTT. This gives the protein CASTRTGEIPEAFF.